The 32 T cell receptor delta chains below all came from one sample that was sequenced in a study of gamma-delta T cells after stem cell transplantation. TCRdb used CATT to re-call clones from the RT-PCR reads. Here the sample spans around 16,000 delta-chain clones, almost 9.5% being singletons. Material: gamma-delta T cells. The receptors stem from a human donor. It is not recorded whose cells these are; they may come from a transplant donor.

This clone was seen a few times. Translating this DNA gives a protein that differs at residue 4 from the TCRdb one, which belongs to a much larger clone; a read error is likely, and the protein shown is this translation. The chain carries TRDV1 and TRDJ1; TRDD3 agrees at 12 bases. Germline trimming cut 7 bases from V and 0 bases from J; bases unmatched to any gene: 27. The CDR3 sequence is 23 residues long. Germline V CDR1 and CDR2: TSWWSYY, QGS. The CDR3 spells CALEVIRPGQPYWGIQYTDKLIF. As DNA, the CDR3 is TGTGCTCTTGAGGTCATTCGTCCCGGACAACCCTACTGGGGGATACAGTACACCGATAAACTCATCTTT.

There are many counts of this clone. The amino acid sequence in TCRdb belongs to a much larger clone and departs from this DNA's translation at residue 10, likely a sequencing read error; the sequence shown is translated from the DNA. This chain uses TRDV2 with TRDJ1; possibly TRDD3 for D (6 bases). The CDR3 runs to 14 residues. V shed 0 bases and J shed 9 bases, with 16 bases lying between them. Looked up from germline, CDR1 is GEAIGNYY and CDR2 is EKD. DNA for the CDR3: TGTGCCTGTGACACCGTGTCGGGGGAGAAGGAACTCATCTTT. Translated, it gives CACDTVSGEKELIF.

This clone occurred a few times. The chain joins TRDV2 to TRDJ1; TRDD3 matches 9 bases. The germline V gene has CDR1 GEAIGNYY and CDR2 EKD. J gave up 6 bases and V 4 bases, and 14 bases lay outside the gene matches. The CDR3 covers 16 residues. CDR3 in amino acids: CACEPVLGDLTYKLIF. The CDR3 DNA reads as TGTGCCTGTGAACCCGTCCTGGGGGATCTGACCTATAAACTCATCTTT.

This clone was counted between two and nine times. The mismatch at residue 12 between this DNA's translation and the TCRdb protein of a much larger clone likely reflects a read error; the protein shown is translated from the DNA. Other DNA sequences in the sample encode the same CDR3. This chain links TRDV2 with TRDJ3, with a possible D match to TRDD3 (5 bases). With 2 bases removed from V and 2 bases from J, the gap between germline ends came to 21 bases. The CDR3 is 20 amino acids. Germline V gene sequence: CDR1 GEAIGNYY, CDR2 EKD. The CDR3 coding sequence is TGTGCCTGTGACAAAACGGAGGGGACTTTAAGCCCCTGGGACACCCGACAGATGTTTTTC. It yields the protein CACDKTEGTLSPWDTRQMFF.

This clone was observed a few times. This DNA's translation differs at residue 4 from TCRdb's protein, which comes from a much larger clone; a read error is likely, and the protein shown is translated from the DNA. The V call is TRDV2, the J call TRDJ1, with D tentatively TRDD3 (6 bases). Germline V lookup: CDR1 GEAIGNYY, CDR2 EKD. CDR3 size: 16 residues. The CDR3 nucleotides are TGTGCCTGTGTCACCGTGGGGGCTCGTCTCACCGATAAACTCATCTTT. Amino acid sequence: CACVTVGARLTDKLIF.

This clone has a handful of counts. A read error likely explains this, since a far larger clone differs by one base. This sample also contains other DNA sequences that code for the same CDR3. The gene calls are TRAV29/DV5 and TRDJ1; 9 positions match TRDD3. The CDR3 length is 19 residues. V shed 1 base, J shed 0 bases, and the junction held 16 bases outside the gene matches. Germline V gives CDR1 NSMFDY, CDR2 ISSIKDK. The CDR3 region is CAASPIVLGDGRYTDKLIF. CDR3 in DNA: TGTGCAGCAAGCCCGATCGTACTGGGGGACGGGAGGTACACCGATAAACTCATCTTT.

Concerning this clone: The TCRdb protein, from a much larger clone, departs from this DNA's translation at residue 12, likely by read error; the protein shown derives from the DNA. The chain carries TRDV2 and TRDJ1, with TRDD3 identical over 12 bases. V lost 0 bases to trimming and J lost 6 bases; unmatched junction nucleotides: 7. CDR1 is GEAIGNYY and CDR2 is EKD in the germline V gene. The CDR3 loop spans 16 amino acids. CDR3 DNA: TGTGCCTGTGACACCGTTCTGGGGGATACGCGCTATAAACTCATCTTT. As protein: CACDTVLGDTRYKLIF.

This clone was detected only a few times. The protein TCRdb lists belongs to a much larger clone and differs from this DNA's translation at residue 9, which points to a read error; the protein shown is made from the DNA. This chain joins TRDV2 and TRDJ1, with 9 bases that match TRDD3. Germline V gives CDR1 GEAIGNYY, CDR2 EKD. V was pared by 0 bases and J by 0 bases, with 22 bases of the junction left unmatched. This CDR3 is built from 22 residues. The CDR3 bases are TGTGCCTGTGACACCGTACGCATTCGGGGGGATACACCCTCTCCGGACACCGATAAACTCATCTTT. The encoded protein is CACDTVRIRGDTPSPDTDKLIF.

This clone was seen many times. The amino acid sequence in TCRdb belongs to a much larger clone and departs from this DNA's translation at residue 13, likely a sequencing read error; the sequence shown is translated from the DNA. The rearrangement joins TRDV2 to TRDJ1; the match to TRDD3 covers 13 bases. V shed 0 bases, J shed 3 bases, and the junction held 9 bases outside the gene matches. The CDR3 runs to 18 residues. Germline V lookup: CDR1 GEAIGNYY, CDR2 EKD. The CDR3 is CACDTLKLLGDTSDKLIF. CDR3 DNA: TGTGCCTGTGACACCCTAAAATTACTGGGGGATACGTCCGATAAACTCATCTTT.

This clone was detected a few times. For this DNA, TCRdb reports the protein of a much larger clone, which diverges at residue 18, most likely from a read error; the protein presented here is translated directly from the DNA. The J gene is TRDJ1, the V gene TRDV1; 7 bases agree with TRDD3. There are 20 residues in the CDR3. Germline V gene data show CDR1 as TSWWSYY and CDR2 as QGS. In DNA form, the CDR3 reads TGTGCTCTTGGGGAACTAAGAAGCCTACTGGGATACCAACTCCTCGATAAACCCATCTTT. Its translation: CALGELRSLLGYQLLDKPIF.

As concerns this clone: A far larger clone is a single base away, which makes a read error likely. This same CDR3 is encoded by further DNA sequences in the sample. The chain uses TRDV2 and TRDJ3; D uncertain. Germline V CDR1 and CDR2: GEAIGNYY, EKD. The CDR3 length is 15 residues. The CDR3 region is CACDSLAWDTRQMFF. The DNA for the CDR3 is TGCGCCTGTGACTCCCTTGCCTGGGACACCCGACAGATGTTTTTC.

Comments on this clone: TCRdb's entry gives the protein of a much larger clone, which mismatches this DNA's translation at residue 10, likely from a read error; the protein reported here is translated from the DNA. The chain has TRDV2 and TRDJ3; D is unclear. Trimming removed 0 bases from V and 2 bases from J, with 13 bases in between. In germline, CDR1 is GEAIGNYY, CDR2 EKD. The CDR3 runs to 18 residues. Written as DNA, the CDR3 is TGTGCCTGTGACACCGCCACGCAAACTCCCTGGGACACCCGACAGATGTTTTTC. Translation: CACDTATQTPWDTRQMFF.

About this clone itself: This DNA translates differently at residue 11 from the TCRdb protein, which is that of a much larger clone; a read error is likely, and the protein shown is the DNA's own translation. The chain combines TRDV2 with TRDJ1; perhaps TRDD3 as D (6 bases). CDR3 length: 17 amino acids. Trimming took off 0 bases at V and 1 base at J, with 17 bases between the two ends. Germline-derived CDR1 and CDR2 are GEAIGNYY and EKD. The CDR3 reads CACDTLAGATCTDKLIF. CDR3 bases: TGTGCCTGTGACACCCTCGCTGGGGCCACCTGCACCGATAAACTCATCTTT.

This clone has a count of ten or more. A far larger clone is off by one base, so a read error is likely. The same CDR3 is also encoded by other DNA sequences in this sample. The gene calls are TRDV3 and TRDJ1; TRDD2 might be the D (6 bases). This CDR3 has 15 residues. The V gene's germline CDR1 is TVYSNPD and CDR2 GDNSRS (reference sequence). CDR3 in amino acids: CAFSLLPLYTYKLIF. The DNA of the CDR3 is TGTGCCTTTTCACTCCTTCCGCTGTACACCTATAAACTCATCTTT. Drawing the rest from reference TRDV3 and TRDJ1, the complete variable domain is CDKVTQSSPDQTVASGSEVVLLCTYDTVYSNPDLFWYRIRPDYSFQFVFYGDNSRSEGADFTQGRFSVKHILTQKAFHLVISPVRTEDSATYYCAFSLLPLYTYKLIFGKGTRVTVEP.

With regard to this clone: A read error may account for a junction end that differs from germline. The chain employs TRDV2 and TRDJ1, with D possibly TRDD2 on 5 matching bases. CDR1 and CDR2 (germline): GEAIGNYY, EKD. CDR3 length: 21 amino acids. The CDR3 spells CARDTVPTPSVFYDYTDKLIF. The CDR3 DNA reads TGTGCCCGTGACACCGTACCTACTCCCTCTGTGTTCTACGATTACACCGATAAACTCATCTTT.

There are a few counts of this clone. The amino acid sequence in TCRdb belongs to a much larger clone and departs from this DNA's translation at residue 14, likely a sequencing read error; the sequence shown is translated from the DNA. The chain has TRDV2 and TRDJ1; TRDD3 matches 10 bases. V lost 0 bases and J lost 0; bases outside the gene matches: 15. Germline CDR1 and CDR2: GEAIGNYY and EKD. This CDR3 has 20 residues. CDR3 coding DNA: TGTGCCTGTGACACCGTATATGGGGGATACCGTGGGGAGCACACCGATAAACTCATCTTT. This translates into CACDTVYGGYRGEHTDKLIF.

By share, this clone ranks as medium-sized. The identical CDR3 is also encoded by other nucleotide sequences in the sample. V is TRDV2 and J is TRDJ1; 11 bases map to TRDD3. Unmatched junction bases numbered 7, after V lost 1 base and J lost 1 base. The CDR3 loop spans 17 amino acids. CDR1 is GEAIGNYY and CDR2 is EKD in the germline V gene. This chain's CDR3 is CACDTLGDKGRTDKLIF. CDR3 in DNA: TGTGCCTGTGACACACTGGGGGATAAAGGGCGCACCGATAAACTCATCTTT.

This clone has just a few counts. A far larger clone is one base from this, pointing to a likely read error. Other nucleotide sequences in the sample specify the same CDR3. This chain connects TRDV2 to TRDJ1; 7 bases map to TRDD3. The CDR3 loop spans 20 amino acids. CDR1 and CDR2 from the germline V gene are GEAIGNYY and EKD. Losses at the gene ends were 2 bases for V and 0 bases for J; bases not matched to a gene: 20. The CDR3 DNA reads TGTGCCTGTGACAGCCTACGCTCCTCTTCCCTGGGGGCGTACACCGATAAACTCATCTTT. This sequence encodes CACDSLRSSSLGAYTDKLIF.

This clone was recorded at least ten times. A far bigger clonotype differs at one base, so this is likely a read error. The sample has other DNA sequences that encode this CDR3 too. V and J are TRDV1 and TRDJ1; TRDD3 agrees at 13 bases. The CDR3 totals 21 residues. The trim removed 2 bases at V and 11 bases at J, leaving 26 bases unmatched. Germline V CDR1 and CDR2: TSWWSYY, QGS. The CDR3 nucleotides are TGTGCTCTTGGGGAAATTTCCTACCCCCTCCTACTGGGGGATACGCTGGGTAAGCTCATCTTT. This sequence encodes CALGEISYPLLLGDTLGKLIF.

This clone was seen a handful of times. A junction boundary mismatches the germline segment, possibly from a read error. This chain links TRDV2 with TRDJ1; 7 nucleotides agree with TRDD3. This CDR3 contains 19 residues. Per germline, CDR1 GEAIGNYY and CDR2 EKD. In DNA, the CDR3 is TGTGCCTGTGACACCGTTTCAATGGGGGACCCGTCGTACACCGATAACCTCATCTTT. Translation gives CACDTVSMGDPSYTDNLIF.

The sample holds many counts of this clone. This may come from a read error, since a much larger clone is one base off. The chain has TRDV2 and TRDJ1, with D possibly matching TRDD3 (6 bases). The germline gives CDR1 GEAIGNYY, CDR2 EKD. CDR3 length: 14 amino acids. CDR3 loop: CACDARGETGKLIF. Here the CDR3 DNA reads TGTGCCTGTGACGCGCGGGGGGAGACCGGTAAACTCATCTTT.

As concerns this clone: TCRdb's protein for this DNA is that of a much larger clone and differs from the translation at residue 10, likely a read error; the protein shown is the DNA translation. The J gene is TRDJ3, the V gene TRDV2; 10 nucleotides line up with TRDD3. V was pared by 0 bases and J by 0 bases, with 10 bases of the junction left unmatched. The CDR3 sequence is 21 residues long. The germline gives CDR1 GEAIGNYY, CDR2 EKD. Here the CDR3 reads CACDTLTGGCKSSWDTRQMFF. For the CDR3, the DNA is TGTGCCTGTGACACCCTTACTGGGGGATGCAAGAGCTCCTGGGACACCCGACAGATGTTTTTC.

In its sample, this clone ranks as large. Other nucleotide sequences in the sample specify the same CDR3. The chain has TRDV2 and TRDJ1; 13 bases are shared with TRDD3. Unmatched junction bases numbered 10, after V lost 3 bases and J lost 1 base. Germline-derived CDR1 and CDR2 are GEAIGNYY and EKD. The CDR3 is 18 residues long. The CDR3 is CACDSLLGDTRVTDKLIF. CDR3 in DNA: TGTGCCTGTGACTCATTACTGGGGGATACGCGTGTCACCGATAAACTCATCTTT.

Notes on this clone: TCRdb's entry gives the protein of a much larger clone, which mismatches this DNA's translation at residue 12, likely from a read error; the protein reported here is translated from the DNA. V usage is TRDV2 and J usage is TRDJ1; no firm D call. Per the germline V gene, CDR1 is GEAIGNYY and CDR2 is EKD. The CDR3 spans 15 residues. CDR3 in amino acids: CACDTAAPYTDNLIF. The CDR3 DNA sequence: TGTGCCTGTGACACCGCTGCGCCTTACACCGATAACCTCATCTTT.

To note about this clone: An end of the junction does not agree with germline; a read error may underlie this. The chain links TRDV1 to TRDJ1, with TRDD3 matching over 10 bases. The CDR3 totals 19 residues. Germline CDR1 reads TSWWSYY; CDR2 reads QGS. CDR3 amino acids: CAIGDREGGYGWYTDKLIF. CDR3 in DNA: TGTGCTATTGGGGACAGAGAGGGGGGATACGGGTGGTACACCGATAAACTCATCTTT.

To note about this clone: The TCRdb protein comes from a much larger clone and disagrees with this DNA's translation at residue 13, likely due to a read error; the protein given here is derived from the DNA. The rearrangement joins TRDV1 to TRDJ1, with 10 bases identical to TRDD3. The CDR3 covers 22 residues. J lost 4 bases, V lost 2 bases, and 25 bases had no gene match. Germline V gene data show CDR1 as TSWWSYY and CDR2 as QGS. The CDR3 sequence: CALGEIWEAMDEYWGIVDKLIF. CDR3 DNA sequence: TGTGCTCTTGGGGAAATCTGGGAGGCGATGGATGAGTACTGGGGGATTGTCGATAAACTCATCTTT.

Remarks on this clone: This DNA's translation differs at residue 4 from TCRdb's protein, which comes from a much larger clone; a read error is likely, and the protein shown is translated from the DNA. The chain employs TRDV2 and TRDJ1, with TRDD3 matching over 10 bases. The CDR3 extends over 20 amino acids. CDR1 is GEAIGNYY and CDR2 is EKD in the germline V gene. The DNA of the CDR3 is TGTGCCTGTGGCACCGTATATGGGGGATACCGTGGGGAGTACACCGATAAACTCATCTTT. Translated, it gives CACGTVYGGYRGEYTDKLIF.

Comments on this clone: One end of the junction fails to match germline, which may point to a read error. The CDR3 here is CACDTGRGDTPARTLIF. CDR3 DNA sequence: TGTGCCTGTGACACGGGACGGGGGGATACACCGGCCAGAACCCTGATCTTT. The rearrangement links TRDV2 to TRDJ4; 9 bases align to TRDD3. Looked up from germline, CDR1 is GEAIGNYY and CDR2 is EKD. The CDR3 sequence is 17 residues long.

Of note for this clone: This DNA's translation differs at residue 8 from TCRdb's protein, which comes from a much larger clone; a read error is likely, and the protein shown is translated from the DNA. The genes are TRDV2 and TRDJ1; 7 bases align to TRDD3. From germline, CDR1 is GEAIGNYY and CDR2 EKD. CDR3 size: 18 residues. V lost 1 base, J lost 0 bases, and 13 bases stayed unmatched. This chain's CDR3 is CACDTVRRGDEYTDKLIF. Written as DNA, the CDR3 is TGTGCCTGTGACACTGTGCGACGGGGGGATGAGTACACCGATAAACTCATCTTT.

As to this clone: At one end, the junction sequence differs from germline, possibly due to a read error. The chain joins TRDV1 to TRDJ1; 10 bases line up with TRDD3. The CDR3 has 22 amino acids. Germline loops: CDR1 TSWWSYY, CDR2 QGS. The DNA of the CDR3 is TGTGCTATTGGGGCTACTCCTATGTGGGGGATACTACACTTTTTGTACACCGATAAACTCATCTTT. Amino acids: CAIGATPMWGILHFLYTDKLIF.

About this clone itself: TCRdb's protein, taken from a much larger clone, differs from this DNA's translation at residue 5, likely owing to a read error; the protein displayed comes from the DNA. J is TRDJ1 and V is TRDV2; 12 bases are a match to TRDD3. There are 20 residues in the CDR3. Germline CDR1 GEAIGNYY, CDR2 EKD. V dropped 3 bases and J dropped 4; count of bases not matched to a gene: 20. The CDR3 reads CACDSVGKLGDTSVDDKLIF. The DNA of the CDR3 is TGTGCCTGTGACTCCGTGGGGAAACTGGGGGATACCTCGGTTGACGATAAACTCATCTTT.

In regard to this clone: The TCRdb protein comes from a much larger clone and disagrees with this DNA's translation at residue 14, likely due to a read error; the protein given here is derived from the DNA. J is TRDJ1 and V is TRDV2; TRDD3 agrees at 9 bases. The CDR3 runs to 20 residues. Unmatched junction bases numbered 17, after V lost 1 base and J lost 0 bases. The germline V gene has CDR1 GEAIGNYY and CDR2 EKD. DNA for the CDR3: TGTGCCTGTGACACGATGAATTTACTGGGGGACCCGACGCACACCGATAAACTCATCTTT. Translating gives CACDTMNLLGDPTHTDKLIF.